Given below is one TCR beta chain in context. The antigen is undetermined. This sample was included in a study of shared clonotypes between healthy human individuals. Turning to the study itself: The people who gave samples were a couple of women and a few men aged 18 to 49. Study-wide results and limits: Generally, estimated richness proved larger in naive subsets than it did in memory subsets.

Both subsets, CD45RA+ naive and CD45RA-negative memory, were split from the CD4+ cells. The protocol was immunoSEQ multiplex PCR, while the TCRdb copy is restricted to in-frame clones and leaves out a portion. The sample gives approximately 320,000 clones, approximately 79% of which show up once; under 13% is in the top ten. The germline gives CDR1 SGHVS, CDR2 FQNEAQ. V gave up 5 bases and J gave up 5 bases; unmatched junction bases: 10. CDR3 length: 15 residues. The sequence came from a man aged 25-45 years in good health. The sequenced material came from memory CD4+ T cells sorted from blood. Subset in this sample: CD45RA-negative fraction. The rearrangement uses TRBV7-8 and TRBJ2-7; 9 bases align to TRBD1. The CDR3 DNA is TGTGCCAGCAGCGTCCGGGACAGGGAAGACGACGAGCAGTACTTC. Translated, it gives CASSVRDREDDEQYF.